Presented here are 22 T cell receptor beta chains from one specimen sequenced in a study of blood T cell repertoires in COVID-19. Clones were sequenced by immunoSEQ multiplex PCR, and TCRdb holds only the in-frame ones, with some missing. The sample contains a few hundred thousand clones, 81% of which appear only once. The specimen was peripheral blood. Source of these receptors: a human donor with acute or convalescent COVID-19. The donor label of this sample is uncertain.

V gene TRBV19 combines with J gene TRBJ1-1; D is perhaps TRBD1 (6 bases). This CDR3 is built from 15 residues. Germline-derived CDR1 and CDR2 are LNHDA and SQIVND (reference sequence). V lost 6 bases and J 0 bases, leaving 14 bases between the germline ends. The CDR3 sequence is CASSGLDRLNTEAFF. In nucleotides, the CDR3 is TGTGCCAGTAGCGGATTGGACAGACTGAACACTGAAGCTTTCTTT.

The chain employs TRBV30 and TRBJ2-7, with D perhaps matching TRBD1 (6 bases). The CDR3 is 15 amino acids. V lost 1 base and J lost 5, with 18 bases in between. Germline-derived CDR1 and CDR2 are GTSNPN and SVGIG (reference sequence). The chain's CDR3 is CAWSGRPGHQDEQYF. The CDR3 coding sequence is TGTGCCTGGAGTGGGCGGCCGGGACACCAAGACGAGCAGTACTTC.

The CDR3 is CASSLGGLGSNYGYTF. The CDR3 DNA reads TGTGCCAGCAGCTTAGGGGGGCTTGGGTCTAACTATGGCTACACCTTC. The chain couples TRBV7-8 to TRBJ1-2; TRBD1 is a possible D gene (6 bases). Germline CDR1 and CDR2: SGHVS and FQNEAQ. V was shortened by 1 base and J by 0 bases, with 12 bases between the two germline ends. CDR3 length equals 16 residues. Variable domain in full (rest from reference TRBV7-8 and TRBJ1-2): GAGVSQSPRYKVAKRGQDVALRCDPISGHVSLFWYQQALGQGPEFLTYFQNEAQLDKSGLPSDRFFAERPEGSVSTLKIQRTQQEDSAVYLCASSLGGLGSNYGYTFGSGTRLTVV.

The chain uses TRBV19 and TRBJ2-3; a possible D gene is TRBD1 (6 bases). Germline assignment: CDR1 LNHDA and CDR2 SQIVND (reference sequence). Trimming took 4 bases from V and 0 from J, leaving 11 bases between them. The CDR3 spans 15 residues. As DNA, the CDR3 is TGTGCCAGTAGTAACAGGGCTGAGAGCACAGATACGCAGTATTTT. Residues: CASSNRAESTDTQYF.

This clone has more than one count but fewer than ten. This sequence joins TRBV18 and TRBJ2-2; 7 positions match TRBD1. This CDR3 has 18 residues. Germline CDR1 is KGHSH and CDR2 is LQKENI. The trim removed 3 bases at V and 0 bases at J, leaving 10 bases unmatched. CDR3 residues: CASSPRRGTATNTGELFF. For the CDR3, the DNA is TGTGCCAGCTCACCCCGTCGAGGGACAGCAACGAACACCGGGGAGCTGTTTTTT.

This clone was observed a single time. V and J are TRBV5-6 and TRBJ2-1, with 10 bases fitting TRBD2. Trimming cost V 5 bases and J 3 bases; bases outside gene matches: 11. The length of the CDR3 is 17 residues. Germline values: CDR1 SGHDT, CDR2 YYEEEE. Here the CDR3 reads CASSPLLAGVGYNEQFF. The CDR3 DNA reads TGTGCCAGCAGTCCCCTGCTAGCGGGAGTTGGCTACAATGAGCAGTTCTTC.

The rearrangement links TRBV4-1 to TRBJ1-2, with 9 bases that match TRBD1. The V and J ends lost 1 base and 7 bases, in that order; junction bases with no gene match: 4. CDR1 and CDR2 from the germline V gene are MGHRA and YSYEKL. The CDR3 runs 14 residues. The CDR3 coding sequence is TGCGCCAGCAGCCAAGGGGGACAGGGCTCTGGCTACACCTTC. Its protein product is CASSQGGQGSGYTF.

The chain couples TRBV2 to TRBJ1-1; tentative D call: TRBD1 (5 bases). The CDR3 spans 14 residues. Germline-derived CDR1 and CDR2 are SNHLY and FYNNEI. V lost 2 bases to trimming and J lost 1 base, with 8 bases between them. DNA for the CDR3: TGTGCCAGCAGTGAACCAGGGCAGAACACTGAAGCTTTCTTT. Amino acid sequence: CASSEPGQNTEAFF.

This chain joins TRBV19 and TRBJ2-7; D unclear. Germline CDR1 reads LNHDA; CDR2 reads SQIVND (reference sequence). The CDR3 consists of 15 residues. Trimming pared 1 base from V and 2 bases from J, leaving 12 bases between. The CDR3: CASSIAGSRTYEQYF. CDR3 sequence (DNA): TGTGCCAGTAGTATAGCCGGTTCGCGGACCTACGAGCAGTACTTC.

The gene calls are TRBV5-1 and TRBJ1-4; 10 nucleotides match TRBD1. Germline-derived CDR1 and CDR2 are SGHRS and YFSETQ. This CDR3 is 16 amino acids long. J lost 7 bases, V lost 1 base, and 7 bases had no gene match. DNA of the CDR3: TGCGCCAGCAGCTTGAGGGGGACAGGGGCAAGTGAAAAACTGTTTTTT. Protein: CASSLRGTGASEKLFF.

This clone was counted only a few times. The gene calls are TRBV18 and TRBJ1-3, with 10 bases matching TRBD1. This CDR3 is 17 amino acids long. The trim removed 1 base at V and 1 base at J, leaving 4 bases unmatched. CDR1 is KGHSH, CDR2 LQKENI, per germline. CDR3 residues: CASSPLRDRGSGNTIYF. DNA of the CDR3: TGTGCCAGCTCACCACTCAGGGACAGGGGTTCTGGAAACACCATATATTTT.

This chain uses TRBV12-3 or TRBV12-4 with TRBJ2-3; 7 bases align to TRBD2. V shed 4 bases and J 11 bases; nucleotides not matched to a gene: 6. The CDR3 runs to 12 residues. CDR3 sequence reads: CASSSGLLKQYF. DNA of the CDR3: TGTGCCAGCAGTTCGGGACTACTAAAGCAGTATTTT.

The chain couples TRBV30 to TRBJ1-1; 8 bases align to TRBD1. V trimming: 0 bases; J trimming: 6 bases; junction bases outside the gene matches: 3. The CDR3 is 13 residues long. CDR1 and CDR2 from the germline V gene are GTSNPN and SVGIG (reference sequence). CDR3 bases: TGTGCCTGGAGTGTCCAACAGGGGGCTGAAGCTTTCTTT. Protein sequence: CAWSVQQGAEAFF.

This chain links TRBV27 with TRBJ1-4, with D unclear. Deletions cut 5 bases from V and 4 bases from J, with 14 bases between. CDR1 and CDR2 (germline): MNHEY, SMNVEV (reference sequence). This CDR3 comprises 15 residues. The CDR3 sequence is CASSLKTGYNEKLFF. CDR3 in DNA: TGTGCCAGCAGTCTAAAGACGGGTTATAATGAAAAACTGTTTTTT. The full variable domain, its missing parts supplied by reference TRBV27 and TRBJ1-4, is EAQVTQNPRYLITVTGKKLTVTCSQNMNHEYMSWYRQDPGLGLRQIYYSMNVEVTDKGDVPEGYKVSRKEKRNFPLILESPSPNQTSLYFCASSLKTGYNEKLFFGSGTQLSVL.

V usage is TRBV28 and J usage is TRBJ1-2, with 10 bases fitting TRBD1. The V segment lost 4 bases and the J segment 7 bases; nucleotides outside the gene matches: 9. This CDR3 comprises 15 residues. Germline values: CDR1 MDHEN, CDR2 SYDVKM. The CDR3 loop reads CASSSDRGRLSGYTF. The CDR3 DNA follows: TGTGCCAGCAGTTCCGACAGGGGGCGGCTATCTGGCTACACCTTC.

The chain recombines TRBV12-5 with TRBJ1-5; D gene ambiguous. Germline V lookup: CDR1 LGHNT, CDR2 FRNRAP. V lost 3 bases, J lost 1 base, and 10 bases lay in between. This CDR3 spans 15 amino acids. The CDR3 loop is CASGFGDRSNQPQHF. In DNA, the CDR3 is TGTGCTAGTGGTTTCGGGGATCGGAGCAATCAGCCCCAGCATTTT.

V usage is TRBV2 and J usage is TRBJ2-2; TRBD2 agrees at 7 bases. J was trimmed by 4 bases and V by 4 bases; bases with no gene match: 6. Germline V lookup: CDR1 SNHLY, CDR2 FYNNEI. This CDR3 has 15 residues. CDR3 sequence (DNA): TGTGCCAGCAGTGTGACGGCTAGCGGCACCGGGGAGCTGTTTTTT. This codes for CASSVTASGTGELFF.

The chain has TRBV3-1 (or the pseudogene TRBV3-2) and TRBJ1-1; unclear D gene. V dropped 0 bases and J dropped 1 base, with 9 bases sitting between them. The CDR3 length is 15 residues. Per germline, CDR1 LGHDT and CDR2 YNNKEL (reference sequence). The chain's CDR3 is CASSQDRAPNTEAFF. The CDR3 DNA sequence: TGTGCCAGCAGCCAAGATCGAGCCCCGAACACTGAAGCTTTCTTT.

V gene TRBV27 combines with J gene TRBJ1-4, with D perhaps matching TRBD1 (5 bases). CDR3 length: 15 residues. Trimming stripped 1 base from V and 8 bases from J, with 14 bases between. Germline CDR1 MNHEY, CDR2 SMNVEV (reference sequence). This chain's CDR3 is CASSLFGGVGEKLFF. The CDR3 nucleotides are TGTGCCAGCAGTTTATTCGGGGGAGTCGGGGAAAAACTGTTTTTT. The entire variable domain, with the rest obtained from reference TRBV27 and TRBJ1-4, is as follows: EAQVTQNPRYLITVTGKKLTVTCSQNMNHEYMSWYRQDPGLGLRQIYYSMNVEVTDKGDVPEGYKVSRKEKRNFPLILESPSPNQTSLYFCASSLFGGVGEKLFFGSGTQLSVL.

The chain couples TRBV9 to TRBJ2-2, with a possible D match to TRBD1 (5 bases). Germline V gives CDR1 SGDLS, CDR2 YYNGEE. The CDR3 loop spans 14 amino acids. V gave up 4 bases and J gave up 2 bases, with 9 bases separating them. CDR3 in DNA: TGTGCCAGCAGCCTGGGGCCCAACACCGGGGAGCTGTTTTTT. It specifies CASSLGPNTGELFF.

The CDR3, as DNA: TGTGCCAGCAGCTTGGCCGTCAGACAGGGGGCTTACGAGCAGTACTTC. Encoded protein: CASSLAVRQGAYEQYF. The chain employs TRBV5-4 and TRBJ2-7; 10 bases match TRBD1. V lost 0 bases to trimming and J lost 4 bases; unmatched junction nucleotides: 7. The CDR3 is 16 residues long. Looked up from germline, CDR1 is SGHNT and CDR2 is YYREEE (reference sequence). Supplemented by reference TRBV5-4 and TRBJ2-7, the full variable domain reads ETGVTQSPTHLIKTRGQQVTLRCSSQSGHNTVSWYQQALGQGPQFIFQYYREEENGRGNFPPRFSGLQFPNYSSELNVNALELDDSALYLCASSLAVRQGAYEQYFGPGTRLTVT.

This clone was observed a single time. The J gene is TRBJ1-3, the V gene TRBV19; D gene uncertain. The V end lost 5 bases, the J end lost 1 base, and 3 bases lay between the germline ends. The germline V gene has CDR1 LNHDA and CDR2 SQIVND (reference sequence). This CDR3 contains 12 residues. CDR3 region: CASSPSGNTIYF. CDR3 sequence (DNA): TGTGCCAGTAGTCCATCTGGAAACACCATATATTTT.